One sample yielded the 25 T cell receptor beta chains listed below, sequenced in a study of T cells expressing NK-cell markers. TCRdb re-analyzed the 5' RACE reads; it lists each CDR3 protein once, without DNA. The listing records around 140,000 distinct CDR3 sequences. Sequencing was performed on blood T cells: a sorted CD56 or NKG2C T cell subset, CD4+ or CD8+ T cells, or bulk PBMC T cells (not recorded which). The receptors were sampled from a man in his late teens or twenties in good health.

The genes are TRBV27 and TRBJ2-3; TCRdb proposes TRBD2, but this gene call is untestable without DNA. The CDR3 is made up of 15 amino acids. Germline-derived CDR1 and CDR2 are MNHEY and SMNVEV (reference sequence). The CDR3: CASSFFLAPTDTQYF.

This chain links TRBV6-5 with TRBJ2-3; TCRdb calls TRBD2, which cannot be checked without DNA. The CDR3 has 15 amino acids. The germline V gene encodes CDR1 MNHEY and CDR2 SVGAGI. The CDR3 loop reads CASSYHEGPTDTQYF.

The chain employs TRBV27 and TRBJ2-7; the D call of TRBD1 rests on TCRdb alone, since no DNA is present to check it. Germline V gene lookup returns CDR1 MNHEY and CDR2 SMNVEV (reference sequence). The CDR3 has 16 residues. The CDR3 sequence is CASSLLAQVVAYEQYF.

The chain uses TRBV7-9 and TRBJ2-1. Germline V gene lookup returns CDR1 SEHNR and CDR2 FQNEAQ (reference sequence). The CDR3 sequence is 14 residues long. The CDR3 spells CASSASASYNEQFF. Using reference TRBV7-9 and TRBJ2-1 for the parts outside the CDR3, the full variable domain is DTGVSQNPRHKITKRGQNVTFRCDPISEHNRLYWYRQTLGQGPEFLTYFQNEAQLEKSRLLSDRFSAERPKGSFSTLEIQRTEQGDSAMYLCASSASASYNEQFFGPGTRLTVL.

The gene calls are TRBV24-1 and TRBJ2-1; TCRdb calls TRBD1, which cannot be checked without DNA. The CDR3 has 16 residues. CDR1 and CDR2 from the germline V gene are KGHDR and SFDVKD. The CDR3 loop reads CATSGIGDKTYNEQFF.

This chain links TRBV27 with TRBJ2-7; TCRdb reports TRBD1, a call that lacks DNA to check it against. CDR1 is MNHEY and CDR2 is SMNVEV in the germline V gene (reference sequence). There are 14 residues in the CDR3. CDR3 amino acids: CASSIGTDAYEQYF.

The gene calls are TRBV4-2 and TRBJ2-5; TCRdb's D call of TRBD1 is untestable without DNA. CDR1 and CDR2 from the germline V gene are LGHNA and YNFKEQ. The CDR3 is made up of 17 amino acids. The CDR3 spells CASSQDYRTEVQETQYF.

The chain links TRBV20-1 to TRBJ2-7; TCRdb selects TRBD2, and the lack of DNA leaves this call unchecked. This CDR3 comprises 11 residues. The germline CDR1 and CDR2 sequences are DFQATT and SNEGSKA (reference sequence). This CDR3 is CSPGLAGEQYF.

This chain uses TRBV10-3 with TRBJ2-1; lacking DNA, the TRBD1 call made by TCRdb goes unchecked. The CDR3 has 15 residues. Germline-derived CDR1 and CDR2 are ENHRY and SYGVKD. The CDR3: CAMQDGQGSSNEQFF.

The J gene is TRBJ2-2, the V gene TRBV25-1. This CDR3 region has 13 residues. The germline CDR1 and CDR2 sequences are MGHDK and SYGVNS. The CDR3 loop is CASSEAGTGELFF.

This chain uses TRBV7-6 with TRBJ2-3; TCRdb gives TRBD1 as the D gene, but with no DNA this cannot be confirmed. Per germline, CDR1 SGHVS and CDR2 FNYEAQ. There are 12 residues in the CDR3. The CDR3 reads CASSGGQNTQYF.

This chain joins TRBV27 and TRBJ1-5. CDR1 MNHEY and CDR2 SMNVEV come from the germline V gene (reference sequence). The CDR3 has 13 amino acids. This chain's CDR3 is CASGSTSNQPQHF.

The chain has TRBV15 and TRBJ2-1; TCRdb's D gene call, TRBD1, goes unchecked for lack of DNA. This CDR3 is 17 amino acids long. From germline, CDR1 is LNHNV and CDR2 YYDKDF (reference sequence). The CDR3 spells CATSRGGRGRWYNEQFF.

CDR3 residues: CASSSGAGADWNEQFF. The chain has TRBV7-9 and TRBJ2-1; without DNA, the TCRdb call of TRBD2 cannot be checked. The length of the CDR3 is 16 residues. Germline V gene data show CDR1 as SEHNR and CDR2 as FQNEAQ (reference sequence).

V gene TRBV29-1 combines with J gene TRBJ2-6; TCRdb's D call, TRBD1, is unchecked because there is no DNA. The CDR3 runs 16 residues. CDR1 and CDR2 (germline): SQVTM, ANQGSEA. CDR3 sequence reads: CSVSGTHSSGANVLTF.

The J gene is TRBJ2-1, the V gene TRBV12-3 or TRBV12-4; the D call of TRBD2 rests on TCRdb alone, since no DNA is present to check it. The CDR3 is 11 amino acids. The chain's CDR3 is CASVVASLQFF.

This rearrangement joins TRBV12-3 or TRBV12-4 to TRBJ2-2; TCRdb picks TRBD1, but there is no DNA to check that call. The CDR3 has 16 amino acids. The CDR3 loop reads CASSLPPGGNTGELFF.

The gene calls are TRBV6-5 and TRBJ2-1. The CDR3 has 11 residues. Per the germline V gene, CDR1 is MNHEY and CDR2 is SVGAGI. The CDR3 is CASRNENEQFF.

The V and J genes are TRBV3-1 and TRBJ2-5; the D call of TRBD1 rests on TCRdb alone, since no DNA is present to check it. This CDR3 comprises 14 residues. The germline V gene has CDR1 LGHDT and CDR2 YNNKEL (reference sequence). The CDR3 region is CASSPGTVGETQYF.

The genes are TRBV7-8 and TRBJ2-1. The CDR3 runs to 14 residues. Germline assignment: CDR1 SGHVS and CDR2 FQNEAQ. CDR3 protein: CASSPSGSPNEQFF. Full variable domain (outside the CDR3, taken from reference TRBV7-8 and TRBJ2-1): GAGVSQSPRYKVAKRGQDVALRCDPISGHVSLFWYQQALGQGPEFLTYFQNEAQLDKSGLPSDRFFAERPEGSVSTLKIQRTQQEDSAVYLCASSPSGSPNEQFFGPGTRLTVL.

This chain links TRBV12-3 or TRBV12-4 with TRBJ2-4. This CDR3 has 13 residues. The CDR3 spells CASSILAKNIQYF.

The V gene is TRBV2, the J gene TRBJ2-5; lacking DNA, the TRBD2 call made by TCRdb goes unchecked. Germline V gives CDR1 SNHLY, CDR2 FYNNEI. The CDR3 is 15 amino acids. CDR3 region: CASSDFGMGQETQYF. Filled out from reference TRBV2 and TRBJ2-5, the complete variable domain reads EPEVTQTPSHQVTQMGQEVILRCVPISNHLYFYWYRQILGQKVEFLVSFYNNEISEKSEIFDDQFSVERPDGSNFTLKIRSTKLEDSAMYFCASSDFGMGQETQYFGPGTRLLVL.

The CDR3 loop is CASSPPRTGESEQFF. The V gene is TRBV7-9, the J gene TRBJ2-1; TCRdb proposes TRBD1, but this gene call is untestable without DNA. The germline V gene encodes CDR1 SEHNR and CDR2 FQNEAQ (reference sequence). This CDR3 contains 15 residues. Together with reference TRBV7-9 and TRBJ2-1, the CDR3 gives the full variable domain: DTGVSQNPRHKITKRGQNVTFRCDPISEHNRLYWYRQTLGQGPEFLTYFQNEAQLEKSRLLSDRFSAERPKGSFSTLEIQRTEQGDSAMYLCASSPPRTGESEQFFGPGTRLTVL.

The chain uses TRBV7-9 and TRBJ2-4; TCRdb's D call of TRBD1 is untestable without DNA. Germline CDR1 and CDR2: SEHNR and FQNEAQ (reference sequence). The CDR3 consists of 16 residues. CDR3 sequence reads: CASSSDTGMPKNIQYF.

The chain couples TRBV19 to TRBJ2-7. This CDR3 spans 14 amino acids. Germline lookup yields CDR1 LNHDA and CDR2 SQIVND (reference sequence). CDR3 in amino acids: CASSLAGVAYEQYF.